Listed below are T cell receptor beta chains from one sample, sequenced in a study of T cell repertoires in cytomegalovirus infection. TCRdb reprocessed the reads via MiXCR and lists one record per CDR3 protein. This table holds about 360,000 distinct CDR3 sequences, 15% to 20% found once. Sequenced sample: PBMCs. These receptor sequences come from a human donor in good health (CMV status not recorded). Some clones in this sample may be carry-over from other donors' samples. The conserved cysteine and the conserved F or W are not part of the CDR3 here. Clone size is shown for a subset of rows, as once, few, many or a class of expanded clone.

size,V,CDR3
many,TRBV18,ASSPAGGQETQY
few,TRBV12-3/TRBV12-4,ASSQDLGHSLF
few,TRBV7-2,ASSLIGVSNQPQH
few,TRBV13,ASSSGSDRLFYGYT
-,TRBV9,ASSVLDYNEQF
-,TRBV5-4,ASSLDPGTRDTDTQY
few,TRBV12-3/TRBV12-4,ASSYRDRARETQY
many,TRBV7-2,ASSLVQGETQY
few,TRBV7-9,ASAPTGNTEAF
many,TRBV12-3/TRBV12-4,ASSLQVPPYEQY
many,TRBV7-2,ASSLTAHVNEQF
-,TRBV7-2,ASSRNRGNYEQY
-,TRBV6-2/TRBV6-3,ASSYLAGSYNEQF
-,TRBV30,AWTRGRGREVDGYT
many,TRBV7-2,ASSLDRTSYNEQF
many,TRBV2,AGGQGREKLF
many,TRBV20-1,SPQWSSEETQY
many,TRBV27,ASNKKGALGEETQY
-,TRBV10-3,AISAPGEKEKLF
many,TRBV7-6,ASSLNGLAGDEQF
few,TRBV10-3,AISGTPELYDDYT
-,TRBV12-3/TRBV12-4,ASSSPPGDTQY
many,TRBV7-7,ASSLWMGETQY
-,TRBV19,ASFEARTAESRRYT
-,TRBV18,ASSPRGGRATYEQY
many,TRBV7-6,ASRATGTGNSPLH
-,TRBV6-6,ASSYSFPRSGRFYEQY
many,TRBV12-3/TRBV12-4,ASSHRDGRGTDTQY
-,TRBV5-5,ASSLGLAGVGEQY
few,TRBV5-5,ASILDSTVYEQY
many,TRBV7-2,ASSFRLALVDEQF
many,TRBV11-2,ASRPDSSSYNEQF
-,TRBV4-3,ASSPGGLPGYGNIQY
few,TRBV20-1,SANIAGPSTDTQY
once,TRBV6-2/TRBV6-3,ASSPSGSTGETQY
-,TRBV7-9,ASSYQGVLQETQY
few,TRBV10-3,AIRRTGEGYGYT
-,TRBV15,ATSRDGTPSSYEQY
few,TRBV15,ATSRDLGDGYT
few,TRBV4-3,ASSQGGRPGLAAAAQY
many,TRBV7-8,ASSPPQVTGELF
-,TRBV12-3/TRBV12-4,ASSFLDSTSGNTIY
few,TRBV7-2,ASSSESGPVGGYT
-,TRBV10-3,AIIETGTFKETQY
-,TRBV7-2,ASSLSLAGAAYEQY
few,TRBV30,AWTKIGRGDGNTEAF
few,TRBV11-2,ASSLSRDTQGDTQY
many,TRBV7-7,ASSPRQQGTSYEQY
few,TRBV7-2,ASRQPGQELQETQY
few,TRBV5-1,ASSLDPGGGEQF
-,TRBV7-2,ASSLEAVGRKQY
few,TRBV6-2/TRBV6-3,ASSYSTGLFQETQY
-,TRBV5-4,ASSSMGRGLVQETQY
few,TRBV7-2,ASSRLAGGKETQY
-,TRBV11-2,ASSLIPNSPLH